The T cell receptor (beta chain) described here comes from a study of CD8+CD57+ T cells in acquired aplastic anemia. This CDR3 is built from 15 residues. Germline assignment: CDR1 SEHNR and CDR2 FQNEAQ (reference sequence). The V end lost 1 base, the J end lost 14 bases, and 23 bases lay between the germline ends. Before being chosen for sequencing, patients had shown CD8+CD57+ cell expansion by flow cytometry. Profiles of TCR beta VDJ and CDR3 were generated from a genomic DNA template. TCRdb used MiXCR to reprocess the reads, holding one entry per CDR3 protein. The data hold roughly 250,000 distinct CDR3 sequences, with roughly 80% observed a single time.

The sequence derives from a human donor with aplastic anemia. The chain is built from TRBV7-9 and TRBJ1-1; D is unclear. The sequenced sample was sorted CD4+, CD8+, or CD8+CD57+ T cells (not recorded which) from PBMCs. CDR3 nucleotide sequence: TGTGCCAGCAGCTTAGATATAATCCGGACTGGTGCAGCCTTCTTT. Its translation: CASSLDIIRTGAAFF.